This T cell receptor beta chain is drawn from a study of human T cells and chemical hapten exposure. Study-wide context: Patches that contained 0.01% DPC were applied to the upper back and read at 6 days. Study-wide results and caveats: TCRs at high frequency, those above 1 in 1000, did not change with DPC sensitization. There were significantly more large CDR3 similarity clusters among expanded TCRs than among controls.

Unique molecular identifiers were linked by the library to individual cDNA molecules. TCRdb fed the RACE reads into MiXCR, producing one record per CDR3 protein. Of 150,000 to 200,000 distinct CDR3 sequences detected, around 30% appear once; the ten largest clones hold 2.1%. Trimming removed 3 bases at V and 10 bases at J, with 10 bases between. The CDR3 covers 12 residues. Time point indicated: patch test 3, about 24 weeks after DPC sensitization. Treatment indicated: therapeutic diphenylcyclopropenone sensitization with weekly scalp DPC. This clonotype showed up just a few times. Its antigen is still unknown.

The material was whole blood, obtained in connection with sensitization to the hapten diphenylcyclopropenone (DPC). The chain is built from TRBV12-3 or TRBV12-4 and TRBJ2-1; D may be TRBD2 (5 bases). The sequence was collected from a young woman with alopecia areata. Some clones in this sample may be carry-over from other donors' samples. The chain's CDR3 is CASSLDKREQFF. The CDR3 DNA sequence: TGTGCCAGCAGTTTGGATAAGCGGGAGCAGTTCTTC.